This TCR beta chain was captured by sequencing in a study of siplizumab effects on memory and regulatory T cells (dated by TCRdb to 2018 to 2020). The study in broad terms: The study examined how the anti-CD2 antibody siplizumab affects alloreactive T-cell subsets in allogeneic mixed lymphocyte reactions built from human PBMCs. The full study reports these points: Unstimulated naive T cells appeared more diverse than memory T cells, and naive cells seemed to contribute substantially to the alloresponse. Because sequences below about 10^-5 frequency were poorly captured, only a minor fraction of alloreactive clones could be mapped to unstimulated subsets. Roughly 80-95% of proliferating CD4+ or CD8+ clones could not be assigned a naive or memory phenotype. Siplizumab significantly reduced the cumulative frequency of alloreactive sequences traceable to unstimulated CD4+ memory T cells. Whether proliferating Tregs from siplizumab cultures were suppressive was not functionally confirmed. Among mappable alloreactive CD4+ clones, an average Treg-derived fraction of roughly 70% was observed with siplizumab, compared with 26.9% in control reactions.

The germline V gene specifies SGHDN as CDR1 and FVKESK as CDR2. The CDR3, cysteine through phenylalanine, is 18 amino acids long. The read is trimmed to its CDR3 DNA, 54 bases read in frame from base 1. In the case of this clone: This clone's antigen is unknown. Within one base of it there is no much larger clone, and no base qualities were kept.

Sorted unstimulated T cells and proliferating T cells recovered from mixed lymphocyte reactions underwent TCRbeta CDR3 sequencing. Fresh whole blood from fewer than 12 HLA-typed healthy donors was used to isolate PBMCs. Unstimulated CD4+ non-regulatory T cells were FACS-sorted to map the origin of alloreactive clones. Receptor libraries were prepared by the immunoSEQ multiplex PCR assay. Each sample had around 100,000 TCR templates assayed by the deep sequencing platform. Genomic DNA extracted from sorted T cells was the material used for TCRbeta CDR3 sequencing. Processing in the source paper ran as follows. The R programming language was used for clonal analysis of TCRbeta CDR3 data. Unstimulated samples were compared with post-reaction CFSE-low samples to define alloreactive CD4+ and CD8+ clones. Regulatory or non-regulatory origin was assigned to alloreactive CD4+ clones by matching of sequences to sorted unstimulated Treg and non-Treg repertoires. The table comes from immuneACCESS by way of TCRdb, which keeps in-frame sequences with V and J called. Part of the clones is missing from these tables; in studies checked, under half for an unresolved V gene and the rest for unknown reasons. The V and J calls and the clone size are those of that table, but D and trimming were determined from the DNA. In all, the sample holds under 100,000 clones, and roughly 94% of those were seen once. Approximately 1.4% of the sample comes from the top ten.

Sequenced input: non-Treg CD4+ T cells sorted from blood. The intended sense of this specimen's cell subset or site label: FACS-sorted unstimulated CD4+ non-regulatory T cells. The chain joins TRBV14 to TRBJ2-5; too little of a D gene remains to name it. Gene TRBJ2-7 matches the end of the DNA better, so the J call may be wrong. The TCR comes from a human donor in good health. CDR3 reads: CASSQRAEAGPLRYEQYF. The DNA sequence is TGTGCCAGCAGCCAACGGGCCGAGGCTGGCCCCCTTCGATACGAGCAGTACTTC.